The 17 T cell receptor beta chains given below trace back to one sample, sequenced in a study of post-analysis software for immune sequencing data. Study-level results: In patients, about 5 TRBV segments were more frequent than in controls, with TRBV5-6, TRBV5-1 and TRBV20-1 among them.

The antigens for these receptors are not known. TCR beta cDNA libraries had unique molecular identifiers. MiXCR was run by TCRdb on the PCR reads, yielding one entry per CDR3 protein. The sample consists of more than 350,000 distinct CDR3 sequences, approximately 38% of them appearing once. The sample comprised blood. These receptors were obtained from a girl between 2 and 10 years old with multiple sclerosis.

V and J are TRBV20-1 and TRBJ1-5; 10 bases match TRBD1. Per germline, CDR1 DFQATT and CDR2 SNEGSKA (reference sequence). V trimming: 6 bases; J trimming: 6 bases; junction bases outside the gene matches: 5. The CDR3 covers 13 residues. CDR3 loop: CSAPGTGAQPQHF. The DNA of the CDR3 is TGCAGTGCGCCCGGGACAGGGGCTCAGCCCCAGCATTTT.

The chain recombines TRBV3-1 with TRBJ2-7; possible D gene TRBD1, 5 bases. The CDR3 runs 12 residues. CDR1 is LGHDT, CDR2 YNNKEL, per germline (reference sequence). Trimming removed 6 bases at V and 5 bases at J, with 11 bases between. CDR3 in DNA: TGTGCCAGCAGTCGACAGTTACACGAGCAGTACTTC. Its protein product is CASSRQLHEQYF.

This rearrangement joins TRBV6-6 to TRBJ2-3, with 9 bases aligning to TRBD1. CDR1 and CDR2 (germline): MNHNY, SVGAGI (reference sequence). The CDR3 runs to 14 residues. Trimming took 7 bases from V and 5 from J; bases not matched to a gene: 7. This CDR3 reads CASNKQGAVDTQYF. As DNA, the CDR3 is TGTGCCAGCAATAAACAGGGGGCGGTAGATACGCAGTATTTT.

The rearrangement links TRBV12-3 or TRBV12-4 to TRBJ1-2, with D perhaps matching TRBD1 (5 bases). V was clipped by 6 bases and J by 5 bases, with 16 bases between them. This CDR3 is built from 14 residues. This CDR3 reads CASSPRSGRYGYTF. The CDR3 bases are TGTGCCAGCAGCCCCAGGTCGGGGCGATATGGCTACACCTTC.

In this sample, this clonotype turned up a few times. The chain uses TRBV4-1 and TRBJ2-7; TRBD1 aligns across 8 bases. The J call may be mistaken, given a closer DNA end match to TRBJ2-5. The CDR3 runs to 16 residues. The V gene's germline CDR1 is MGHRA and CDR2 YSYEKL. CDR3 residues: CASSHAQGELKETQYF. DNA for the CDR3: TGCGCCAGCAGCCATGCACAGGGGGAGCTAAAAGAGACCCAGTACTTC.

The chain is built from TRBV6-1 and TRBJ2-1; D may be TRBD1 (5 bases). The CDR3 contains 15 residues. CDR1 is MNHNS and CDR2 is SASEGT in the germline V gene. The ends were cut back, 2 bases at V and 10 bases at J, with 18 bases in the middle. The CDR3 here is CASSEYPRGPSEQFF. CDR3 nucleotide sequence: TGTGCCAGCAGTGAATACCCTAGGGGCCCTTCCGAGCAGTTCTTC.

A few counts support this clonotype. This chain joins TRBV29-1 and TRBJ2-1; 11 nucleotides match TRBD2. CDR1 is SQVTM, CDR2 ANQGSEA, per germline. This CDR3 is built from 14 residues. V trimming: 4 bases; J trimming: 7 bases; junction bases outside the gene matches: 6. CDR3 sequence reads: CSVVPASGGNEQFF. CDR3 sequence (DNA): TGCAGCGTTGTACCGGCTAGCGGGGGGAATGAGCAGTTCTTC.

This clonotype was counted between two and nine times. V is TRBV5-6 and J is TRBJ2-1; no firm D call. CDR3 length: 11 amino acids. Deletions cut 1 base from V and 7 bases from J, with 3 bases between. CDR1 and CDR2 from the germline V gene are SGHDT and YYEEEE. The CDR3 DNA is TGTGCCAGCAGCTTGAAGAATGAGCAGTTCTTC. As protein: CASSLKNEQFF.

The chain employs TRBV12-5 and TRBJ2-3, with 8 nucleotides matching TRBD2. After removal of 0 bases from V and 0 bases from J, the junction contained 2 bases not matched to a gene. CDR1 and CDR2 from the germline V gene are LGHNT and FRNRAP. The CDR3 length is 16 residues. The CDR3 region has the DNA TGTGCTAGTGGTTTGGTTTTAGCGGGAAGCACAGATACGCAGTATTTT. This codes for CASGLVLAGSTDTQYF.

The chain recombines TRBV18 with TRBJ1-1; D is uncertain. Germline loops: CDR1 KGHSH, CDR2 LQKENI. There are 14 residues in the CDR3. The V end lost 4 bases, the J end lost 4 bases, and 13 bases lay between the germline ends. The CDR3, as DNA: TGTGCCAGCTCACGAACGGGTGAAGCCACTGAAGCTTTCTTT. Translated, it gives CASSRTGEATEAFF.

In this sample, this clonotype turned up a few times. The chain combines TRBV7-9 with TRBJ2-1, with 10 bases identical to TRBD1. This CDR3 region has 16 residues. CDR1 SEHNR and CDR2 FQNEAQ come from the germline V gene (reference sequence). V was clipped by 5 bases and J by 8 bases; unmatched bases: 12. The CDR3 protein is CASSGRDRGVIYEQFF. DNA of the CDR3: TGTGCCAGCAGCGGCAGGGACAGGGGTGTTATCTATGAGCAGTTCTTC. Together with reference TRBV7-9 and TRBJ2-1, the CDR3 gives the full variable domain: DTGVSQNPRHKITKRGQNVTFRCDPISEHNRLYWYRQTLGQGPEFLTYFQNEAQLEKSRLLSDRFSAERPKGSFSTLEIQRTEQGDSAMYLCASSGRDRGVIYEQFFGPGTRLTVL.

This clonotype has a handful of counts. In nucleotides, the CDR3 is TGCAGCGTGGGACTCCTCATCCAAGAGACCCAGTACTTC. This encodes CSVGLLIQETQYF. This chain uses TRBV29-1 with TRBJ2-5, with a weak D call TRBD2 (6 bases). CDR1 SQVTM and CDR2 ANQGSEA come from the germline V gene. This CDR3 spans 13 amino acids. V dropped 6 bases and J dropped 1 base, with 12 bases sitting between them.

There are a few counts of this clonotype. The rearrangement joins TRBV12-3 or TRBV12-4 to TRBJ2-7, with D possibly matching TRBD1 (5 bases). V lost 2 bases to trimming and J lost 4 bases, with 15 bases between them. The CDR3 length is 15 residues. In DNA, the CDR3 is TGTGCCAGCAGTTTAAGGAGATCAGGGTCATACGAGCAGTACTTC. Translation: CASSLRRSGSYEQYF.

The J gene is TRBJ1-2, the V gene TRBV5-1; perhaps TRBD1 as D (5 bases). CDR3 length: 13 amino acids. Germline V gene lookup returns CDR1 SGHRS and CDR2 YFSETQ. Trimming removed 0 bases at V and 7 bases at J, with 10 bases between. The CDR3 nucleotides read TGCGCCAGCAGCTTGGGGACATCGGCTGGCTACACCTTC. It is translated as CASSLGTSAGYTF.

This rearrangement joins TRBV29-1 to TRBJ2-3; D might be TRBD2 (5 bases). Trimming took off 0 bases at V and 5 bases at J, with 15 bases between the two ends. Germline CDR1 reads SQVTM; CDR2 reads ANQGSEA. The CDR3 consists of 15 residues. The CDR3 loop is CSVEDLRGPRDTQYF. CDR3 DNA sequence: TGCAGCGTTGAAGATTTGCGAGGGCCTCGAGATACGCAGTATTTT.

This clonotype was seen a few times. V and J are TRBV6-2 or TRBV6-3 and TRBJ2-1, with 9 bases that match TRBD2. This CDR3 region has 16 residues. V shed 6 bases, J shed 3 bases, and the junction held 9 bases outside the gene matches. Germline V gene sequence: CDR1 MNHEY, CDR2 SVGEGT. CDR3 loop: CASRDGGRELYNEQFF. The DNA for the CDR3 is TGTGCCAGCAGGGATGGCGGGAGGGAACTCTACAATGAGCAGTTCTTC.

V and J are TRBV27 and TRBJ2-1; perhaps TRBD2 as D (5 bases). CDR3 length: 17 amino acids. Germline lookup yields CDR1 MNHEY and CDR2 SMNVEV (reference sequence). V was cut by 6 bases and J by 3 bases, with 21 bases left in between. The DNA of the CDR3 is TGTGCCAGCAGCCGCTATAAACTAGACCCCTTCTACAATGAGCAGTTCTTC. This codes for CASSRYKLDPFYNEQFF.